The 21 T cell receptor beta chains below all came from one sample that was sequenced in a study of blood T cell repertoires in COVID-19. Profiling relied on immunoSEQ multiplex PCR, and the TCRdb table lists in-frame clones only, not all of them. Among over 150,000 clones listed, 83% were seen once. Material for sequencing was peripheral blood. The source is a woman in her fifties or sixties with COVID-19, enrolled during active disease.

This chain joins TRBV10-3 and TRBJ1-2; maybe TRBD1 (6 bases). V dropped 7 bases and J dropped 8 bases, with 20 bases sitting between them. CDR3 size: 14 residues. Germline V gene sequence: CDR1 ENHRY, CDR2 SYGVKD. This chain's CDR3 is CAITPSAGAVGYTF. The CDR3 DNA reads as TGTGCCATCACCCCCTCGGCGGGGGCGGTCGGCTACACCTTC.

This chain connects TRBV5-4 to TRBJ2-1, with D tentatively TRBD2 (6 bases). The germline CDR1 and CDR2 sequences are SGHNT and YYREEE (reference sequence). The CDR3 sequence is 16 residues long. Trimming cost V 0 bases and J 0 bases, with 10 bases left between them. This chain's CDR3 is CASSLGAGTSYNEQFF. The CDR3, as DNA: TGTGCCAGCAGCTTGGGGGCGGGAACCTCCTACAATGAGCAGTTCTTC.

The chain combines TRBV18 with TRBJ2-1; 7 bases fit TRBD2. The CDR3 spans 18 residues. Germline V gene data show CDR1 as KGHSH and CDR2 as LQKENI. J gave up 1 base and V 2 bases, and 11 bases lay outside the gene matches. The CDR3 sequence is CASSPGRGKGGSYNEQFF. In nucleotides, the CDR3 is TGTGCCAGCTCACCAGGAAGAGGGAAGGGAGGGTCCTACAATGAGCAGTTCTTC.

This rearrangement joins TRBV18 to TRBJ1-1; 7 bases are shared with TRBD1. The CDR3 sequence is 14 residues long. The trim removed 6 bases at V and 6 bases at J, leaving 10 bases unmatched. The V gene's germline CDR1 is KGHSH and CDR2 LQKENI. CDR3 in amino acids: CASSRDREPSEAFF. Here the CDR3 DNA reads TGTGCCAGCTCCCGCGACAGGGAACCCTCTGAAGCTTTCTTT. The entire variable domain, with the rest obtained from reference TRBV18 and TRBJ1-1, is as follows: NAGVMQNPRHLVRRRGQEARLRCSPMKGHSHVYWYRQLPEEGLKFMVYLQKENIIDESGMPKERFSAEFPKEGPSILRIQQVVRGDSAAYFCASSRDREPSEAFFGQGTRLTVV.

This chain joins TRBV6-2 or TRBV6-3 and TRBJ2-1, with TRBD1 matching 9 bases. J gave up 12 bases and V 2 bases, and 17 bases lay outside the gene matches. The germline V gene has CDR1 MNHEY and CDR2 SVGEGT. This CDR3 has 17 amino acids. Here the CDR3 reads CASSYRSGQGLLFRQFF. In nucleotides, the CDR3 is TGTGCCAGCAGTTACCGATCGGGACAGGGTCTTCTTTTTCGGCAGTTCTTC.

The chain links TRBV6-5 to TRBJ2-7; maybe TRBD1 (6 bases). V was clipped by 6 bases and J by 2 bases, with 8 bases between them. Germline-derived CDR1 and CDR2 are MNHEY and SVGAGI. CDR3 length equals 12 residues. CDR3 nucleotide sequence: TGTGCCAGCAGGACAGGAGCCTACGAGCAGTACTTC. It translates to CASRTGAYEQYF.

This chain uses TRBV6-5 with TRBJ1-6, with a weak D call TRBD1 (6 bases). There are 15 residues in the CDR3. Trimming pared 6 bases from V and 2 bases from J, leaving 11 bases between. Germline V gene sequence: CDR1 MNHEY, CDR2 SVGAGI. In DNA form, the CDR3 reads TGTGCCAGCAGGCCGGACAGAGCCTATAATTCACCCCTCCACTTT. This encodes CASRPDRAYNSPLHF.

This chain links TRBV18 with TRBJ1-1; a possible D gene is TRBD1 (5 bases). This CDR3 spans 15 amino acids. Trimming pared 1 base from V and 0 bases from J, leaving 9 bases between. Per the germline V gene, CDR1 is KGHSH and CDR2 is LQKENI. CDR3 nucleotides: TGTGCCAGCTCACCACTGGGGCAGTTGAACACTGAAGCTTTCTTT. Protein sequence: CASSPLGQLNTEAFF.

The rearrangement uses TRBV6-6 and TRBJ1-5; D not certain. V lost 6 bases, J lost 0 bases, and 12 bases lay in between. The germline gives CDR1 MNHNY, CDR2 SVGAGI (reference sequence). This CDR3 comprises 15 residues. The CDR3 reads CASSSTESSNQPQHF. DNA for the CDR3: TGTGCCAGCAGCTCAACAGAGAGTAGCAATCAGCCCCAGCATTTT.

The rearrangement links TRBV2 to TRBJ2-2; a weak D match, TRBD1 (6 bases). V shed 6 bases and J shed 5 bases, with 16 bases lying between them. Per germline, CDR1 SNHLY and CDR2 FYNNEI. The CDR3 is made up of 15 amino acids. CDR3 nucleotides: TGTGCCAGCAGGGGCCGGGACATCCGTACCGGGGAGCTGTTTTTT. It codes for CASRGRDIRTGELFF. Filled out from reference TRBV2 and TRBJ2-2, the complete variable domain reads EPEVTQTPSHQVTQMGQEVILRCVPISNHLYFYWYRQILGQKVEFLVSFYNNEISEKSEIFDDQFSVERPDGSNFTLKIRSTKLEDSAMYFCASRGRDIRTGELFFGEGSRLTVL.

V and J are TRBV5-1 and TRBJ1-3; no definite D call. This CDR3 has 16 residues. Deletions cut 4 bases from V and 0 bases from J, with 14 bases between. CDR1 and CDR2 (germline): SGHRS, YFSETQ. CDR3 sequence reads: CASSGGGTDSGNTIYF. The CDR3 DNA reads as TGCGCCAGCAGCGGCGGTGGAACCGACTCTGGAAACACCATATATTTT.

The chain joins TRBV7-9 to TRBJ2-1; D unclear. The germline V gene encodes CDR1 SEHNR and CDR2 FQNEAQ (reference sequence). There are 11 residues in the CDR3. V lost 4 bases and J lost 5, with 3 bases in between. CDR3 protein: CASSYNNEQFF. CDR3 DNA sequence: TGTGCCAGCAGCTACAACAATGAGCAGTTCTTC.

This sequence joins TRBV4-1 and TRBJ2-2; no reliable D call. Trimming left V 0 bases short and J 3 bases short, with 8 bases between. CDR3 length: 15 amino acids. CDR1 is MGHRA and CDR2 is YSYEKL in the germline V gene. CDR3 in DNA: TGCGCCAGCAGCCAAGAACGGGTTGACACCGGGGAGCTGTTTTTT. Translated: CASSQERVDTGELFF.

This chain joins TRBV10-3 and TRBJ2-3, with 8 positions matching TRBD2. CDR1 and CDR2 (germline): ENHRY, SYGVKD. With 3 bases clipped from V and 2 bases from J, the junction kept 7 bases outside the gene matches. The CDR3 totals 16 residues. CDR3 region: CAISDPGGVITDTQYF. DNA of the CDR3: TGTGCCATCAGTGATCCGGGAGGGGTAATCACAGATACGCAGTATTTT.

The rearrangement joins TRBV19 to TRBJ1-2; 7 bases map to TRBD1. This CDR3 is built from 14 residues. Germline CDR1 LNHDA, CDR2 SQIVND (reference sequence). Trimming at V came to 4 bases and at J to 2 bases, leaving 4 bases not matched to a gene. CDR3 sequence reads: CASSRPTGNYGYTF. The CDR3 DNA sequence: TGTGCCAGTAGTAGACCGACAGGGAACTATGGCTACACCTTC.

The chain is built from TRBV12-5 and TRBJ2-1, with 7 positions matching TRBD2. Germline CDR1 reads LGHNT; CDR2 reads FRNRAP. Trimming took 0 bases from V and 8 from J; bases not matched to a gene: 16. The CDR3 has 18 residues. CDR3 coding DNA: TGTGCTAGTGGTTTGGTTGGCCCTAGCGGCCCTCAAGGGCATGAGCAGTTCTTC. This encodes CASGLVGPSGPQGHEQFF.

V usage is TRBV25-1 and J usage is TRBJ1-1; D is unresolved. Germline CDR1 is MGHDK and CDR2 is SYGVNS. This CDR3 comprises 14 residues. V dropped 7 bases and J dropped 1 base, with 13 bases sitting between them. The CDR3 loop is CASTEFGKNTEAFF. As DNA, the CDR3 is TGTGCCAGCACCGAATTTGGCAAGAACACTGAAGCTTTCTTT.

The chain uses TRBV2 and TRBJ1-1; tentative D call: TRBD1 (6 bases). Germline V gene sequence: CDR1 SNHLY, CDR2 FYNNEI. CDR3 size: 15 residues. Trimming took off 6 bases at V and 6 bases at J, with 20 bases between the two ends. CDR3: CASRTMGGGVAEAFF. For the CDR3, the DNA is TGTGCCAGCAGGACTATGGGGGGGGGCGTAGCTGAAGCTTTCTTT.

CDR3 sequence: CASSQGATGLSNEKLFF. The CDR3 bases are TGTGCCAGCAGCCAAGGAGCGACAGGGTTGTCTAATGAAAAACTGTTTTTT. This chain uses TRBV14 with TRBJ1-4; 7 bases map to TRBD1. The CDR3 is 17 residues long. The germline V gene encodes CDR1 SGHDN and CDR2 FVKESK. V lost 1 base and J lost 3; bases outside the gene matches: 8.

V is TRBV9 and J is TRBJ2-3; perhaps TRBD2 as D (7 bases). The CDR3 length is 15 residues. The V gene's germline CDR1 is SGDLS and CDR2 YYNGEE. Trimming pared 1 base from V and 2 bases from J, leaving 11 bases between. CDR3 nucleotide sequence: TGTGCCAGCAGCGTATACGGGGGGCCCACAGATACGCAGTATTTT. Residues: CASSVYGGPTDTQYF.

The chain links TRBV27 to TRBJ2-1; 9 bases line up with TRBD2. The CDR3 contains 15 residues. J gave up 5 bases and V 5 bases, and 7 bases lay outside the gene matches. Germline assignment: CDR1 MNHEY and CDR2 SMNVEV (reference sequence). The CDR3 region is CASSPRGGRNNEQFF. In DNA, the CDR3 is TGTGCCAGCAGTCCGCGGGGGGGGCGAAACAATGAGCAGTTCTTC.